The 27 T cell receptor beta chains given below trace back to one sample, sequenced in a study of T cell responses to AZD1222 COVID-19 vaccine. TCRdb's copy holds only in-frame clones and misses some; the assay was immunoSEQ multiplex PCR. The table has approximately 100,000 clones, roughly 85% seen once. This specimen consisted of peripheral blood, obtained 28 days after the second AZD1222 dose. The receptors were gathered from an adult who received the AZD1222 COVID-19 vaccine.

This chain connects TRBV9 to TRBJ2-7, with D hard to call. The CDR3 is made up of 16 amino acids. Germline-derived CDR1 and CDR2 are SGDLS and YYNGEE. V lost 0 bases and J 2 bases, leaving 15 bases between the germline ends. The chain's CDR3 is CASSVEVAAQTYEQYF. Here the CDR3 DNA reads TGTGCCAGCAGCGTAGAAGTGGCGGCACAAACCTACGAGCAGTACTTC.

The rearrangement links TRBV30 to TRBJ1-3, with D unclear. The CDR3 sequence is 14 residues long. CDR1 is GTSNPN and CDR2 is SVGIG in the germline V gene (reference sequence). With 2 bases removed from V and 4 bases from J, the gap between germline ends came to 12 bases. The CDR3: CAWSLSLGGNTIYF. CDR3 coding DNA: TGTGCCTGGAGTTTGTCCTTGGGCGGAAACACCATATATTTT. The variable domain in full, with the rest retrieved from reference TRBV30 and TRBJ1-3, is SQTIHQWPATLVQPVGSPLSLECTVEGTSNPNLYWYRQAAGRGLQLLFYSVGIGQISSEVPQNLSASRPQDRQFILSSKKLLLSDSGFYLCAWSLSLGGNTIYFGEGSWLTVV.

The chain combines TRBV28 with TRBJ1-6; D gene uncertain. The length of the CDR3 is 13 residues. In germline, CDR1 is MDHEN, CDR2 SYDVKM. Trimming took off 10 bases at V and 8 bases at J, with 15 bases between the two ends. The CDR3, as DNA: TGTGCCACCCTGTGGACTCAAGATTCACCCCTCCACTTT. This codes for CATLWTQDSPLHF.

About this clone: An end of the junction does not agree with germline; a read error may underlie this. The genes are TRBV2 and TRBJ2-2; D may be TRBD1 (6 bases). In germline, CDR1 is SNHLY, CDR2 FYNNEI. This CDR3 region has 16 residues. The CDR3 sequence is CASSDAGTLNTEELFF. The CDR3 DNA is TGTGCCAGCAGTGACGCAGGGACACTCAACACCGAGGAGCTGTTTTTT.

This rearrangement joins TRBV7-9 to TRBJ2-1, with TRBD1 as a possible D gene (6 bases). From germline, CDR1 is SEHNR and CDR2 FQNEAQ (reference sequence). The CDR3 covers 13 residues. V was pared by 4 bases and J by 6 bases, with 10 bases between. This CDR3 reads CASSWTVLNEQFF. The CDR3 coding sequence is TGTGCCAGCAGCTGGACAGTTCTCAATGAGCAGTTCTTC.

The chain couples TRBV5-5 to TRBJ2-2; D is unresolved. The V and J ends lost 6 bases and 6 bases respectively, with 21 bases between them. The CDR3 length is 16 residues. Germline V lookup: CDR1 SGHKS, CDR2 YYEKEE (reference sequence). The CDR3 sequence is CASTELTGFSAGELFF. DNA for the CDR3: TGTGCCAGCACAGAACTCACGGGTTTTTCGGCCGGGGAGCTGTTTTTT.

The CDR3 sequence is CASSNARGYEQYF. CDR3 nucleotide sequence: TGTGCCAGCAGTAACGCCAGGGGCTACGAGCAGTACTTC. The V gene is TRBV12-3 or TRBV12-4, the J gene TRBJ2-7, with D perhaps matching TRBD1 (6 bases). Trimming shortened V by 5 bases and J by 3 bases, and 11 bases separated the two germline ends. The CDR3 runs to 13 residues.

This clone was detected a few times. This sequence joins TRBV19 and TRBJ1-5; perhaps TRBD1 as D (6 bases). The V gene's germline CDR1 is LNHDA and CDR2 SQIVND (reference sequence). The V and J ends lost 2 bases and 7 bases respectively, with 15 bases between them. The CDR3 has 15 residues. CDR3 amino acids: CASSIWGGGGQPQHF. DNA for the CDR3: TGTGCCAGTAGTATATGGGGGGGCGGGGGACAGCCCCAGCATTTT.

This clone occurred once. The chain recombines TRBV18 with TRBJ1-3; D remains ambiguous. The germline CDR1 and CDR2 sequences are KGHSH and LQKENI. V was cut by 0 bases and J by 4 bases, with 4 bases left in between. There are 13 residues in the CDR3. DNA for the CDR3: TGTGCCAGCTCACCACCGTTCGGAAACACCATATATTTT. This gives the protein CASSPPFGNTIYF.

In DNA form, the CDR3 reads TGTGCCAGCTCACAACGGATCACTGAAGCTTTCTTT. Residues: CASSQRITEAFF. The chain combines TRBV18 with TRBJ1-1; D is ambiguous. V lost 4 bases to trimming and J lost 4 bases, with 7 bases between them. Germline V gene lookup returns CDR1 KGHSH and CDR2 LQKENI. The CDR3 sequence is 12 residues long.

The J gene is TRBJ2-6, the V gene TRBV10-3; 7 nucleotides agree with TRBD2. The CDR3 covers 17 residues. Germline CDR1 is ENHRY and CDR2 is SYGVKD. V gave up 2 bases and J gave up 1 base; unmatched junction bases: 5. This chain's CDR3 is CAISEPGGGSGANVLTF. CDR3 DNA: TGTGCCATCAGTGAGCCGGGGGGAGGATCTGGGGCCAACGTCCTGACTTTC.

This sequence joins TRBV7-8 and TRBJ2-7, with a possible D match to TRBD2 (5 bases). The CDR3 totals 15 residues. Trimming took 2 bases from V and 6 from J, leaving 17 bases between them. The V gene's germline CDR1 is SGHVS and CDR2 FQNEAQ. CDR3 DNA sequence: TGTGCCAGCAGCTTATCCGACCAGAGAGGGTTCGAGCAGTACTTC. Translating it yields CASSLSDQRGFEQYF.

This clone was recorded once. The rearrangement uses TRBV28 and TRBJ2-5; either TRBD1 or TRBD2 may supply D (5 bases each). The germline V and J ends were trimmed by 5 bases and 5 bases, with 21 bases remaining between them. This CDR3 comprises 16 residues. Per the germline V gene, CDR1 is MDHEN and CDR2 is SYDVKM. In nucleotides, the CDR3 is TGTGCCAGCAGTACCATCGGGACGGCCCAGCGGGAGACCCAGTACTTC. Amino acids: CASSTIGTAQRETQYF.

V gene TRBV11-2 combines with J gene TRBJ1-1; D not resolved. The V gene's germline CDR1 is SGHAT and CDR2 FQNNGV. CDR3 length equals 15 residues. Trimming cost V 4 bases and J 5 bases, with 17 bases left between them. CDR3 nucleotides: TGTGCCAGCAGCTCATATGTCGGGGTTCCGACTGAAGCTTTCTTT. Its translation: CASSSYVGVPTEAFF.

This chain links TRBV6-5 with TRBJ2-1; D call uncertain. The V gene's germline CDR1 is MNHEY and CDR2 SVGAGI. The CDR3 has 13 residues. V lost 4 bases and J 6 bases, leaving 10 bases between the germline ends. Written as DNA, the CDR3 is TGTGCCAGCAGTTGGGGTTCAGGCAATGAGCAGTTCTTC. Translation gives CASSWGSGNEQFF.

CDR3 nucleotides: TGTGCCAGCGCCGGGGCCCTGAGAGGCTACACCTTC. Encoded protein: CASAGALRGYTF. The chain is built from TRBV6-5 and TRBJ1-2; tentative D call: TRBD1 (5 bases). V lost 8 bases, J lost 8 bases, and 15 bases lay in between. The germline gives CDR1 MNHEY, CDR2 SVGAGI. CDR3 length equals 12 residues.

This clone appeared a single time. V and J are TRBV4-2 and TRBJ2-7; 13 bases map to TRBD2. V shed 0 bases, J shed 7 bases, and the junction held 6 bases outside the gene matches. The CDR3 contains 16 residues. The germline CDR1 and CDR2 sequences are LGHNA and YNFKEQ. The CDR3: CASSQEPGLAGLEQYF. For the CDR3, the DNA is TGTGCCAGCAGCCAAGAGCCGGGACTAGCGGGGTTGGAGCAGTACTTC.

This chain uses TRBV7-3 with TRBJ1-6; D is uncertain. CDR1 is SGHTA, CDR2 FQGTGA, per germline. V shed 2 bases and J shed 8 bases, with 7 bases lying between them. The CDR3 is 13 residues long. The CDR3 here is CASSLSVDSPLHF. The CDR3 DNA is TGTGCCAGCAGCTTATCGGTCGATTCACCCCTCCACTTT.

V is TRBV21-1 and J is TRBJ1-6; TRBD1, the table's D call, was not compared with the DNA. TRBV21-1 is a pseudogene segment. CDR3 length equals 16 residues. This CDR3 reads CASSKPAGGYNSPLHF. The CDR3 bases are TGTGCCAGCAGCAAACCCGCAGGGGGTTATAATTCACCCCTCCACTTT.

CDR3 amino acids: CASSPVAADTQYF. CDR3 DNA: TGTGCCAGTAGCCCGGTAGCAGCAGATACGCAGTATTTT. The chain employs TRBV19 and TRBJ2-3; D gene ambiguous. With 6 bases removed from V and 4 bases from J, the gap between germline ends came to 11 bases. The CDR3 has 13 amino acids. Germline V gives CDR1 LNHDA, CDR2 SQIVND (reference sequence).

The V gene is TRBV15, the J gene TRBJ1-5; D is unresolved. V dropped 5 bases and J dropped 5 bases, with 16 bases sitting between them. The CDR3 covers 15 residues. The germline V gene encodes CDR1 LNHNV and CDR2 YYDKDF (reference sequence). Here the CDR3 DNA reads TGTGCCACCAGCGACGGCGGACGGTTTGATCAGCCCCAGCATTTT. This sequence encodes CATSDGGRFDQPQHF.

This chain uses TRBV5-5 with TRBJ2-3, with no clear D. The CDR3 runs 14 residues. The germline CDR1 and CDR2 sequences are SGHKS and YYEKEE (reference sequence). V dropped 2 bases and J dropped 0 bases, with 7 bases sitting between them. The CDR3 sequence is CASSFRSSTDTQYF. The CDR3 bases are TGTGCCAGCAGCTTCCGTTCTAGCACAGATACGCAGTATTTT.

This clone was counted a few times. This chain uses TRBV28 with TRBJ2-7; 7 nucleotides match TRBD2. The germline gives CDR1 MDHEN, CDR2 SYDVKM. J gave up 6 bases and V 2 bases, and 7 bases lay outside the gene matches. The CDR3 is made up of 14 amino acids. The CDR3 DNA sequence: TGTGCCAGCAGTTTAGGTCAGGCGGGAGCCGAGCAGTACTTC. Translation gives CASSLGQAGAEQYF.

This clone has a single count. The rearrangement links TRBV15 to TRBJ1-2; D unclear. There are 13 residues in the CDR3. Deletions cut 5 bases from V and 2 bases from J, with 9 bases between. The germline gives CDR1 LNHNV, CDR2 YYDKDF (reference sequence). The CDR3 reads CATSYTVNYGYTF. DNA for the CDR3: TGTGCCACCAGCTATACAGTCAACTATGGCTACACCTTC.

The genes are TRBV28 and TRBJ2-1; perhaps TRBD2 as D (6 bases). The CDR3 is 14 amino acids. V was shortened by 3 bases and J by 0 bases, with 6 bases between the two germline ends. Germline loops: CDR1 MDHEN, CDR2 SYDVKM. The CDR3 loop reads CASSLRGSYNEQFF. In DNA form, the CDR3 reads TGTGCCAGCAGTTTGCGGGGCTCCTACAATGAGCAGTTCTTC.

The chain carries TRBV6-5 and TRBJ2-2; TRBD2 is a possible D gene (6 bases). CDR1 is MNHEY and CDR2 is SVGAGI in the germline V gene. This CDR3 has 14 residues. V was pared by 7 bases and J by 4 bases, with 13 bases between. The CDR3 bases are TGTGCCAGCAAACTGGGACTGGGCACCGGGGAGCTGTTTTTT. This sequence encodes CASKLGLGTGELFF.

This chain joins TRBV19 and TRBJ1-3; 8 bases align to TRBD1. V lost 5 bases and J lost 0; bases outside the gene matches: 9. Germline CDR1 reads LNHDA; CDR2 reads SQIVND (reference sequence). The CDR3 length is 17 residues. CDR3 coding DNA: TGTGCCAGTAGTGACGGACAGGGATTCAGCTCTGGAAACACCATATATTTT. Translating it yields CASSDGQGFSSGNTIYF.